This T cell receptor (beta chain) was found in a study of beta chain features in type 1 diabetes. Study results and limitations: Patients' naive, central memory and regulatory TCRB repertoires appeared more alike than those of healthy donors.

There are a few counts of this clone. The antigen is unknown. Other nucleotide sequences from this sample produce the same CDR3. The V end lost 0 bases, the J end lost 6 bases, and 8 bases lay between the germline ends. Germline V gene data show CDR1 as MNHEY and CDR2 as SVGAGI. CDR3 length: 14 residues. Expressed TCRB transcripts were sequenced because the isolated RNA had all been reverse transcribed beforehand. Assay used: immunoSEQ multiplex PCR; TCRdb lists only in-frame clones, some missing. The sample consists of over 350,000 clones, roughly 16% of them appearing once. The source of this sequence is a woman aged 18-30 years in good health. The genes are TRBV6-5 and TRBJ2-2; D may be TRBD1 (5 bases). The specimen sequenced was naive CD4+ T cells from blood. CDR3 nucleotides: TGTGCCAGCAGTTACTCGGGGCAAGCCGGGGAGCTGTTTTTT. Protein product: CASSYSGQAGELFF.